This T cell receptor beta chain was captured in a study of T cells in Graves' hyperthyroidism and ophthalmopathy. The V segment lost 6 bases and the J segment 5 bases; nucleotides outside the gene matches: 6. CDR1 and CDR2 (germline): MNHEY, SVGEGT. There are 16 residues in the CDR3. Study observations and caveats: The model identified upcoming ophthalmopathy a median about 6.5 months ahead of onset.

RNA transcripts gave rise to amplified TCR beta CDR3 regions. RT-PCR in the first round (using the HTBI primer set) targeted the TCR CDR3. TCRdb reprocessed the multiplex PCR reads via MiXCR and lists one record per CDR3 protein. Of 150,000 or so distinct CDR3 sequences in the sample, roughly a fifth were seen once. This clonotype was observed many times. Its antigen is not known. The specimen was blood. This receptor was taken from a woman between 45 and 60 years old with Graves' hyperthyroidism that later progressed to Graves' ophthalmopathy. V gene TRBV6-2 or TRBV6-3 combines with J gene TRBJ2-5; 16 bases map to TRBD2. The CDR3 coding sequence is TGTGCCAGCAGCCAGGGACTAGCGGGAGGGCAGGAGACCCAGTACTTC. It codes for CASSQGLAGGQETQYF.